This T cell receptor beta chain derives from a study of blood T cell repertoires in COVID-19. This CDR3 comprises 15 residues. The V gene end was trimmed by 5 bases and the J gene end by 1 base; junction bases not matched to a gene: 2. Per germline, CDR1 SGHNT and CDR2 YENEEA. TCRdb's copy holds only in-frame clones and misses some; the assay was immunoSEQ multiplex PCR. The sample shows tens of thousands of clones, 75% to 85% of them seen only once. This TCR derives from a human donor in a cohort sampled during active COVID-19. Sequences were obtained from peripheral blood. The chain has TRBV11-3 and TRBJ2-1, with 10 bases identical to TRBD1. CDR3 region: CASSPGQGSYNEQFF. In nucleotides, the CDR3 is TGTGCCAGCAGCCCGGGACAGGGGTCCTACAATGAGCAGTTCTTC.